The clone carrying this TCR beta chain was counted between two and nine times. The data stem from a study of sequential checkpoint blockade in melanoma. Regarding treatment: randomized to nivolumab then ipilimumab (arm A) or the reverse (arm B). Here immunoSEQ multiplex PCR was the method, and the copy in TCRdb shows in-frame clones only, minus some. This table has about 2,300 clones, 20% to 25% appearing once. The CDR3 is 15 residues long. V was trimmed by 4 bases and J by 9 bases, leaving 21 bases between them. The germline gives CDR1 MDHEN, CDR2 SYDVKM. The V gene is TRBV28, the J gene TRBJ1-1, with D tentatively TRBD1 (5 bases). Sample: tumor tissue (inferred from file names), taken from a patient given nivolumab and ipilimumab in sequence. This TCR derives from a human donor with melanoma. The CDR3 region is CASSYRPPRGLKAFF. In DNA form, the CDR3 reads TGTGCCAGCAGTTACAGGCCCCCGCGTGGACTTAAAGCTTTCTTT.